The present TCR beta chain was sequenced within a study of T cells after posttransplantation cyclophosphamide (dated by TCRdb to 2016 to 2017). In the study overall: T cell repertoire reconstitution was tracked by TRB sequencing after myeloablative bone marrow transplantation in which posttransplantation cyclophosphamide was used as GVHD prophylaxis. Samples from around 35 PTCy-treated patients and 15 to 20 related bone marrow donors of those patients were subjected to antigen receptor sequencing. TRB sequencing was also done on up to 3 additional blood samples from 2 to 5.2 years after transplant in 3 patients, and on pretransplant blood from 4 patients. Because TRA and TRB clonality correlated tightly in fewer than ten samples, later TCR analyses were limited to TRB. TRB sequencing was performed on blood from all 35 or so PTCy patients with 1-year posttransplant specimens. Public TRB sequences were checked against a database of over 3,500 sequences associated with responses to pathogens, tumor antigens, self-antigens and alloantigens.

Peripheral blood samples were provided by related bone marrow donors on the day of marrow donation. Peripheral blood and bone marrow mononuclear cells were isolated by Ficoll-Hypaque density centrifugation and cryopreserved. The CDR3 runs 16 amino acids, cysteine and phenylalanine included. Only the CDR3 DNA stays, 48 bases, in frame from base 1. The germline V gene supplies CDR1 MDHEN and CDR2 SYDVKM. The V and J ends are trimmed by 3 bases and 3 bases, leaving 15 bases between them. TRB sequencing was run on genomic DNA with either the immunoSEQ assay at survey resolution or the hsTCRB kit. Concerning the study's data processing: The immunoSEQ software was used for initial read processing, and the LymphoSeq R package was used for repertoire analyses. Clonality was calculated as 1 minus normalized Shannon entropy, and the Gini coefficient was also calculated for each TRB dataset. Phenotypes of unsorted samples were inferred by mapping TRB sequences from sorted subsets of the recipient or donor onto the same recipient's unsorted samples. Not all clones reach the TCRdb copy of this immuneACCESS table, which keeps in-frame sequences only. Checked studies attribute under half of the gap to unresolved V genes and leave the rest unexplained. Clonal size and the V and J genes are those of that table, whereas D and trimming came from the DNA. For this sample the table reports 25,000 to 35,000 clones, with no clone seen just once. 4.8% of the sample lies in the top ten.

Study-level results and caveats: Across 40 to 55 patients, TRB clonality was highly associated with recipient CMV seropositivity and CMV reactivation, and diversity in PTCy patients was similar to diversity in CNI/methotrexate controls. The TRB repertoires of T cells infiltrating skin or the GI tract showed only limited overlap with the TRB repertoires found in blood. Donor-recipient similarity was low at 1-2 months but rose over the first year, and later blood repertoires were often dominated by donor CD8+ memory clones.

In this sample, this clone turned up a few times. What antigen it recognizes has not been identified. Base qualities are missing; no much larger clone stands one base away. The clonotype was recovered from a woman aged 25 to 45 in good health and a related stem cell transplant donor. This chain joins TRBV28 to TRBJ1-3; the D gene identity is not certain. Sequences were obtained from PBMCs. The DNA sequence is given as TGTGCCAGCAGTTTTTGGCAGGCGGGGAGTGGAAACACCATATATTTT. The resulting protein is CASSFWQAGSGNTIYF. With the portions outside the CDR3 filled from the reference TRBV28 and TRBJ1-3 genes, the complete variable region becomes DVKVTQSSRYLVKRTGEKVFLECVQDMDHENMFWYRQDPGLGLRLIYFSYDVKMKEKGDIPEGYSVSREKKERFSLILESASTNQTSMYLCASSFWQAGSGNTIYFGEGSWLTVV.